The clone carrying this T cell receptor beta chain has only one observation. The sample originates from a study of blood T cell repertoires in COVID-19. Background on the study: Samples of COVID-19 (acute and convalescent) were obtained from the United States, Italy and Spain.

Germline V lookup: CDR1 SNHLY, CDR2 FYNNEI. V lost 6 bases to trimming and J lost 6 bases, with 17 bases between them. This CDR3 has 14 residues. TCRdb's copy holds only in-frame clones and misses some; the assay was immunoSEQ multiplex PCR. The sample holds some 300,000 clones, around nine tenths seen once. This receptor was identified in a woman aged 30 to 39 who had been exposed to COVID-19. The sample was PBMCs or T cells enriched from blood (not recorded which). The chain uses TRBV2 and TRBJ1-1, with TRBD1 as a possible D gene (5 bases). CDR3 nucleotide sequence: TGTGCCAGCAGCCCCCCCTCGGGGGTCCCTGAAGCTTTCTTT. Translation: CASSPPSGVPEAFF.